The 8 T cell receptor beta chains below all came from one sample that was sequenced in a study of human T cells and chemical hapten exposure. Time point denoted: pre-sensitization, week 0. Treatment indicated: therapeutic diphenylcyclopropenone sensitization with weekly scalp DPC. TCRdb re-called the RACE reads with MiXCR, one entry per CDR3 protein. In the table there are roughly 380,000 distinct CDR3 sequences, less than 6.5% of which are singletons. This specimen consisted of whole blood, obtained in connection with sensitization to the hapten diphenylcyclopropenone (DPC). The receptors here all came from a woman aged 50 to 60 with alopecia areata. Some clones in this sample may be carry-over from other donors' samples.

The chain uses TRBV2 and TRBJ2-1; D possibly uses TRBD1 or TRBD2 (6 bases each). The CDR3 loop spans 14 amino acids. V shed 6 bases and J shed 0 bases, with 9 bases lying between them. Germline CDR1 reads SNHLY; CDR2 reads FYNNEI. The CDR3 bases are TGTGCCAGCAGGGAGGGGGTCTCCTACAATGAGCAGTTCTTC. This translates into CASREGVSYNEQFF.

V usage is TRBV6-2 or TRBV6-3 and J usage is TRBJ1-1, with D uncertain. CDR3 size: 14 residues. Trimming shortened V by 6 bases and J by 0 bases, and 11 bases separated the two germline ends. Germline V gene data show CDR1 as MNHEY and CDR2 as SVGEGT. CDR3 nucleotides: TGTGCCAGCAGAGGAGGAGGAGTGAACACTGAAGCTTTCTTT. Protein sequence: CASRGGGVNTEAFF.

The sample holds many counts of this clonotype. V is TRBV7-3 and J is TRBJ2-3, with TRBD2 matching over 11 bases. The CDR3 extends over 16 amino acids. CDR1 and CDR2 (germline): SGHTA, FQGTGA. The junction had 6 bases not matched to a gene; V was cut back by 5 bases and J by 2 bases. This CDR3 reads CASSKGLAAITDTQYF. DNA for the CDR3: TGTGCCAGCAGCAAGGGACTAGCGGCGATCACAGATACGCAGTATTTT.

This clonotype occurred a few times. This chain links TRBV13 with TRBJ2-7; D unclear. The V end was cut by 0 bases, the J end by 6 bases, with 12 bases between. The V gene's germline CDR1 is PRHDT and CDR2 FYEKMQ (reference sequence). This CDR3 contains 14 residues. The CDR3 coding sequence is TGTGCCAGCAGCTTAGGGGGTAAGGTTACCGAGCAGTACTTC. Protein product: CASSLGGKVTEQYF.

This rearrangement joins TRBV28 to TRBJ2-7, with 11 bases that match TRBD1. The germline gives CDR1 MDHEN, CDR2 SYDVKM. V was pared by 5 bases and J by 7 bases, with 13 bases of the junction left unmatched. This CDR3 region has 16 residues. For the CDR3, the DNA is TGTGCCAGCAGTCGAATTACCGGGACAGGGGGGGAGGAGCAGTACTTC. Translated, it gives CASSRITGTGGEEQYF.

In its sample, this clonotype was seen many times. The CDR3 nucleotides read TGTGCCAGCAGCTTAGCTGGGCAGGATACGCAGTATTTT. Translating it yields CASSLAGQDTQYF. The chain uses TRBV7-2 and TRBJ2-3; unclear D gene. The length of the CDR3 is 13 residues. Germline V gene data show CDR1 as SGHTA and CDR2 as FQGNSA. V was trimmed by 0 bases and J by 6 bases, leaving 7 bases between them. The full variable domain, in which reference TRBV7-2 and TRBJ2-3 provide the parts outside the CDR3, is GAGVSQSPSNKVTEKGKDVELRCDPISGHTALYWYRQSLGQGLEFLIYFQGNSAPDKSGLPSDRFSAERTGGSVSTLTIQRTQQEDSAVYLCASSLAGQDTQYFGPGTRLTVL.

This clonotype came up many times. The chain carries TRBV9 and TRBJ1-4; tentative D call: TRBD1 (6 bases). The CDR3 has 15 residues. V lost 3 bases and J 5 bases, leaving 14 bases between the germline ends. The germline V gene encodes CDR1 SGDLS and CDR2 YYNGEE. CDR3 protein: CASSEPTGGNEKLFF. The CDR3 DNA reads as TGTGCCAGCAGCGAGCCGACAGGCGGAAATGAAAAACTGTTTTTT.

The rearrangement joins TRBV15 to TRBJ2-7, with D possibly matching TRBD1 (5 bases). Trimming stripped 3 bases from V and 3 bases from J, with 12 bases between. The CDR3 is 14 residues long. Germline values: CDR1 LNHNV, CDR2 YYDKDF (reference sequence). In DNA, the CDR3 is TGTGCCACCAGCAGGGGATCAGGGCACTACGAGCAGTACTTC. This gives the protein CATSRGSGHYEQYF.